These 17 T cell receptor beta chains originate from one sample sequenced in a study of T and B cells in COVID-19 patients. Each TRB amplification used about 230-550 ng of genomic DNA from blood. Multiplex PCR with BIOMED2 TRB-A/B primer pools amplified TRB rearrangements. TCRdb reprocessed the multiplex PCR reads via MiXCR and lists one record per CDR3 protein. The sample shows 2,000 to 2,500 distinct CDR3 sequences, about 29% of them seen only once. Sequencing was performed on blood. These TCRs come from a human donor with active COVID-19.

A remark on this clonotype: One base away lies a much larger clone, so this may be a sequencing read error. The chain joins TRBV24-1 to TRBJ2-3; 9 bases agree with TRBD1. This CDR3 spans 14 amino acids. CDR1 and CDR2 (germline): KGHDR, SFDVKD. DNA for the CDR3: TGTGCCACCAGGGGACAGGGACGGACAGATACGCATTATTTT. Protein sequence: CATRGQGRTDTHYF.

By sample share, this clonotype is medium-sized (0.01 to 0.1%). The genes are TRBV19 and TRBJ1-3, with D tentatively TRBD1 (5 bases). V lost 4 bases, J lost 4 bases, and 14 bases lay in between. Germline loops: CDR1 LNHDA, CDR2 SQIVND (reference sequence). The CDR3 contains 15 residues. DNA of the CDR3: TGTGCCAGTAGTACCTCGACAGCCCTCGGAAACACCATATATTTT. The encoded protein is CASSTSTALGNTIYF.

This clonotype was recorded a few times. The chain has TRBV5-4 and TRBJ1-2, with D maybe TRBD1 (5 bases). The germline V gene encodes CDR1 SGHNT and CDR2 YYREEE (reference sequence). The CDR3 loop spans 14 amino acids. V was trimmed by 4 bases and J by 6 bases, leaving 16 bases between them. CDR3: CASSVDWTTDGYTF. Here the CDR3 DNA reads TGTGCCAGCAGCGTAGACTGGACAACAGATGGCTACACCTTC.

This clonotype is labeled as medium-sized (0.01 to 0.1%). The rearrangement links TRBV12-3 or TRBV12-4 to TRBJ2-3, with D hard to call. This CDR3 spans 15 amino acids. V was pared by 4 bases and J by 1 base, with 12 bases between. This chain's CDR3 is CASSSPSYGTDTQYF. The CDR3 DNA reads TGTGCCAGCAGTTCCCCCAGTTACGGCACAGATACGCAGTATTTT.

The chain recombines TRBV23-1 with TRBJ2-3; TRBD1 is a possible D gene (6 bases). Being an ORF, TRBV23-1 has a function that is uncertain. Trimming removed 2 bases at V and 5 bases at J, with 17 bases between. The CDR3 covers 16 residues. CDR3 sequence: CASSQGECSQGDTQYF. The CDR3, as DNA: TGCGCCAGCAGTCAAGGGGAATGCTCACAGGGAGATACGCAGTATTTT.

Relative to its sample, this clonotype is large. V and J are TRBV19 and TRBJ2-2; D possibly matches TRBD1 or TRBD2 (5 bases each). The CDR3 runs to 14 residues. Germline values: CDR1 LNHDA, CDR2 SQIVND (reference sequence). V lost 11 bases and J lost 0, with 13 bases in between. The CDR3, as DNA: TGTGCCTGTCGGACGGGACCGAACACCGGGGAGCTGTTTTTT. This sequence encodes CACRTGPNTGELFF. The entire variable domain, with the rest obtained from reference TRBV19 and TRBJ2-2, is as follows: DGGITQSPKYLFRKEGQNVTLSCEQNLNHDAMYWYRQDPGQGLRLIYYSQIVNDFQKGDIAEGYSVSREKKESFPLTVTSAQKNPTAFYLCACRTGPNTGELFFGEGSRLTVL.

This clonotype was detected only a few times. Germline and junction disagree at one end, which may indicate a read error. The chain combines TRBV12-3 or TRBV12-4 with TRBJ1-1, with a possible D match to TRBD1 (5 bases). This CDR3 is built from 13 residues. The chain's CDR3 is CASSSQGGTGAFF. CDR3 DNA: TGTGCCAGCAGTTCTCAGGGTGGAACTGGAGCTTTCTTT.

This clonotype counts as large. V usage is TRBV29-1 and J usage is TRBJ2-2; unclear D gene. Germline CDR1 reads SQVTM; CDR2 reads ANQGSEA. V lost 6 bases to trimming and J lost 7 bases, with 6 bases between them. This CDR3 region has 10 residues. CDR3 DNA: TGCAGCGTAGTGGACGGGGAGCTGTTTTTT. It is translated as CSVVDGELFF.

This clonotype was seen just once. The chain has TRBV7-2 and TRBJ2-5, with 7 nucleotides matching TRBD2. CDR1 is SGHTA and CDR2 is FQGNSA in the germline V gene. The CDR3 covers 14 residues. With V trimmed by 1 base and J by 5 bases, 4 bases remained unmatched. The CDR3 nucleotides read TGTGCCAGCAGCTTAGGCGGGAGACCCGAGACCCAGTACTTC. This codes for CASSLGGRPETQYF.

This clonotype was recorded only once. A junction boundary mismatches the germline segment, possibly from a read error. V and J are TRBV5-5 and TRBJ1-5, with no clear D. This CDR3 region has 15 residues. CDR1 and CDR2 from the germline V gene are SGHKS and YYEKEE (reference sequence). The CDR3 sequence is CARSLGAVSNQPQHF. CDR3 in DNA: TGTGCCAGAAGCTTGGGCGCGGTTAGCAATCAGCCCCAGCATTTT.

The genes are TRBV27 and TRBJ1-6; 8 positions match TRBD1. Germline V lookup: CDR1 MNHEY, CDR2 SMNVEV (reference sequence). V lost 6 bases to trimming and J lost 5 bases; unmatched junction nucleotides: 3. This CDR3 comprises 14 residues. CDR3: CASRPDRDNSPLHF. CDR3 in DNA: TGTGCCAGCAGGCCGGACAGGGATAATTCACCCCTCCACTTT.

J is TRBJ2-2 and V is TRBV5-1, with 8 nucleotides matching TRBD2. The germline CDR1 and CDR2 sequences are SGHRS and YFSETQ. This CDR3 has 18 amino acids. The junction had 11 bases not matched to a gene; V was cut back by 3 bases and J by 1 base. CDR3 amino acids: CASSSRTSRDQNTGELFF. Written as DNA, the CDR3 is TGCGCCAGCAGCTCCCGGACTAGCCGTGATCAGAACACCGGGGAGCTGTTTTTT.

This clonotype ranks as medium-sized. The CDR3 region is CASRLYNEQFF. The CDR3 region has the DNA TGTGCCAGCAGATTGTACAATGAGCAGTTCTTC. The chain uses TRBV6-5 and TRBJ2-1; D not certain. The CDR3 is 11 residues long. The germline CDR1 and CDR2 sequences are MNHEY and SVGAGI. V lost 6 bases, J lost 4 bases, and 4 bases lay in between.

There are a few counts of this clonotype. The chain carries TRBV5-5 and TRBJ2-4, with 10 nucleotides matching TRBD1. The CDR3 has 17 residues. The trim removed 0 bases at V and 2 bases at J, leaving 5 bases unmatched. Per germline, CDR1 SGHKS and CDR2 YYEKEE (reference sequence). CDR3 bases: TGTGCCAGCAGCTTGGTGGGACAGGGGTTCACCAAAAACATTCAGTACTTC. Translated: CASSLVGQGFTKNIQYF.

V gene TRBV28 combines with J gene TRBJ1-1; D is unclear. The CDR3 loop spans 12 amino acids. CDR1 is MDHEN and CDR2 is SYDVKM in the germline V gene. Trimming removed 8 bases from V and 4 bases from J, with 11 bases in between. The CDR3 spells CASDRGGTEAFF. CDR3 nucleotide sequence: TGTGCCAGCGATCGAGGCGGCACTGAAGCTTTCTTT. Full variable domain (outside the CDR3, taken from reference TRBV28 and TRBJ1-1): DVKVTQSSRYLVKRTGEKVFLECVQDMDHENMFWYRQDPGLGLRLIYFSYDVKMKEKGDIPEGYSVSREKKERFSLILESASTNQTSMYLCASDRGGTEAFFGQGTRLTVV.

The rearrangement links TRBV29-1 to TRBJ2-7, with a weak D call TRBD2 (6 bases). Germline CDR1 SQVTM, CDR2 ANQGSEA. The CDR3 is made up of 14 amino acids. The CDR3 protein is CSAPEGGTAYEQYF. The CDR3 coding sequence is TGCAGTGCCCCCGAGGGCGGGACCGCCTACGAGCAGTACTTC.

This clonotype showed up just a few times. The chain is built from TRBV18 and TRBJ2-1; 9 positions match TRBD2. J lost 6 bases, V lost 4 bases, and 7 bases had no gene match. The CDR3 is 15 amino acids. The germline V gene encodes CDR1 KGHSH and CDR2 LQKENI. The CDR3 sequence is CASSLAGDVVNEQFF. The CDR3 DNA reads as TGTGCCAGCTCACTAGCGGGAGATGTCGTCAATGAGCAGTTCTTC.